The rows below give T cell receptor beta chains drawn from one sample of a study of human T cells and chemical hapten exposure. TCRdb analysed the RACE reads with MiXCR anew, one entry per CDR3 protein. The sample shows roughly 40,000 distinct CDR3 sequences, 8.9% of them seen only once. The specimen was whole blood, collected in connection with sensitization to the hapten diphenylcyclopropenone (DPC). The receptors originated from a woman between 40 and 50 years old with alopecia areata. Some clones in this sample may be carry-over from other donors' samples. Each CDR3 is given with its conserved first and last residue. The D gene is left open where the match is weak. A row's size may be missing; if present it is once, few, many or a size class.

>TRBJ1-4|NA|TRBV20-1|NA
TGCAGTGCACTTTATGCAGGGAATAATGAAAAACTGTTTTTT
CSALYAGNNEKLFF
>TRBJ1-1|many|TRBV12-3/TRBV12-4|TRBD1
TGTGCCAGCAGTCTTACAGGGGAAGGGGTGAGAGCTTTCTTT
CASSLTGEGVRAFF
>TRBJ1-2|many|TRBV2|NA
TGTGCCAGCAGTCAACAGGGAGCGGGCTATGGCTACACCTTC
CASSQQGAGYGYTF
>TRBJ2-2|many|TRBV30|TRBD1
TGTGCCTGGAACCCCGGGGGGACAGGGAGCACCGGGGAGCTGTTTTTT
CAWNPGGTGSTGELFF
>TRBJ1-1|few|TRBV6-6|NA
TGTGCCAGCAGCCGGGGATCCCTGAACACTGAAGCTTTCTTT
CASSRGSLNTEAFF
>TRBJ1-5|NA|TRBV28|NA
TGTGCCAGCAGCATAGATCAACGGGGGCCCCAGCATTTT
CASSIDQRGPQHF
>TRBJ2-7|many|TRBV20-1|TRBD2
TGCAGTGCTAGAGAGTCTAGCGGGGGCGAGCAGTACTTC
CSARESSGGEQYF
>TRBJ1-1|many|TRBV13|TRBD1
TGTGCCAGCATCGGACAGGAGAACACTGAAGCTTTCTTT
CASIGQENTEAFF
>TRBJ2-1|many|TRBV6-2/TRBV6-3|TRBD1
TGTGCCAGCAGCCTGACACGACAGGGGACCCTATACAATGAGCAGTTCTTC
CASSLTRQGTLYNEQFF
>TRBJ1-3|many|TRBV6-6|TRBD1
TGTGCCAGCAGACCACAGGGGGCTGTAGGCACCATATATTTT
CASRPQGAVGTIYF
>TRBJ2-6|NA|TRBV3-1|NA
TGTGCCAGCAGCCAAGATACTGGAATTCGGGTAACCAACGTCCTGACTTTC
CASSQDTGIRVTNVLTF
>TRBJ2-7|many|TRBV6-5|NA
TGTGCCAGCAGTTACTCGTTCAGGCGGATAAACGAGCAGTACTTC
CASSYSFRRINEQYF
>TRBJ2-2|NA|TRBV19|NA
TGTGCCAGTAGCGGGGACAACACCGGGGAGCTGTTTTTT
CASSGDNTGELFF
>TRBJ2-2|many|TRBV3-1|NA
TGTGCCAGCAGCCCCGAATGGGGTTTTAACACCGGGGAGCTGTTTTTT
CASSPEWGFNTGELFF
>TRBJ2-1|many|TRBV6-5|NA
TGTGCCAGCAGCCGATCCCCCCTCCACAATGAGCAGTTCTTC
CASSRSPLHNEQFF
>TRBJ2-3|few|TRBV27|NA
TGTGCCAGCAGGGGCCTCAGTGCGCAGTATTTT
CASRGLSAQYF
>TRBJ1-3|many|TRBV3-1|NA
TGTGCCAGCAGCCAAGGGCAGCTTGCGGGCATATATTTT
CASSQGQLAGIYF
>TRBJ2-5|many|TRBV20-1|NA
TGCAGTGCTAAAGACCCCACTTTGGCAACAGCGTCTCCAGGAGAGACCCAGTACTTC
CSAKDPTLATASPGETQYF
>TRBJ2-4|few|TRBV18|NA
TGTGCCAGCTCAACGGACGTAAACATTCAGTACTTC
CASSTDVNIQYF
>TRBJ1-4|many|TRBV30|TRBD1
TGTGCCTGGAGTGATTGGGACAGGGGATCAATTGCAACTAATGAAAAACTGTTTTTT
CAWSDWDRGSIATNEKLFF
>TRBJ1-1|NA|TRBV10-3|TRBD1
TGTGCCATCAGACCGACAGGGAAACGTTCTGAAGCTTTCTTT
CAIRPTGKRSEAFF
>TRBJ1-2|many|TRBV7-9|NA
TGTGCCAGCAGCTTTCCCCCCGGCGTAGCTAACTATGGCTACACCTTC
CASSFPPGVANYGYTF
>TRBJ1-3|many|TRBV20-1|NA
TGCAGTGCTAGCGCGGGGTGGGGCCTCTCTGGAAACACCATATATTTT
CSASAGWGLSGNTIYF
>TRBJ2-1|NA|TRBV18|NA
TGTGCCAGCTCACCACAGAACAATGAGCAGTTCTTC
CASSPQNNEQFF
>TRBJ1-2|many|TRBV5-4|NA
TGTGCCAGCAGCTTGGTACAGGGCGGCTATGGCTACACCTTC
CASSLVQGGYGYTF
>TRBJ2-3|many|TRBV6-4|TRBD2
TGTGCCACATCTCGCGGGGGGCTTCAAGATACGCAGTATTTT
CATSRGGLQDTQYF
>TRBJ2-1|NA|TRBV7-8|NA
TGTGCCAGCAGCTTATTCAGGGAGAGCTCCTACAATGAGCAGTTCTTC
CASSLFRESSYNEQFF
>TRBJ1-1|many|TRBV5-1|NA
TGCGCCAGCAGCTTGGGACTAAGACAAGATGAAGCTTTCTTT
CASSLGLRQDEAFF
>TRBJ1-5|many|TRBV28|NA
TGTGCCAGCAGTTTCCCCCAAGGTTACCAGCCCCAGCATTTT
CASSFPQGYQPQHF
>TRBJ2-7|many|TRBV14|NA
TGTGCCAGCAGCCAAGGGGCGGGGGAGCAGTACTTC
CASSQGAGEQYF
>TRBJ2-3|few|TRBV12-3/TRBV12-4|NA
TGTGCCAGCAGTTTCACGCCCACAGATACGCAGTATTTT
CASSFTPTDTQYF
>TRBJ2-6|many|TRBV5-4|NA
TGTGCCAGCAGCTGGGGGATGTCATCTGGGGCCAACGTCCTGACTTTC
CASSWGMSSGANVLTF
>TRBJ1-1|many|TRBV5-1|TRBD1
TGCGCCAGCAGCCCGACAGGGAACCCCGAAGCTTTCTTT
CASSPTGNPEAFF
>TRBJ1-6|many|TRBV6-1|NA
TGTGCCAGCAGTGAAGCGTGGCGCTCACCCCTCCACTTT
CASSEAWRSPLHF
>TRBJ2-7|few|TRBV10-3|NA
TGTGCCATCAGTGTAGGGGGGAGGGAGCAGTACTTC
CAISVGGREQYF
>TRBJ2-3|NA|TRBV2|NA
TGTGCCAGCACGAAGGCAGGGAAGAATTTCGGGCGGGCAGATACGCAGTATTTT
CASTKAGKNFGRADTQYF
>TRBJ1-5|many|TRBV15|NA
TGTGCCACCAGCGGAGCGGGACACCTCAATCAGCCCCAGCATTTT
CATSGAGHLNQPQHF
>TRBJ2-1|NA|TRBV5-1|TRBD2
TGCGCCAGCAGCGTGGGACTAGGGGCCACCTACAATGAGCAGTTCTTC
CASSVGLGATYNEQFF
>TRBJ1-5|many|TRBV9|NA
TGTGCCAGCAGCGTAGGGCAGAATAGCAATCAGCCCCAGCATTTT
CASSVGQNSNQPQHF
>TRBJ2-3|NA|TRBV7-2|NA
TGTGCCAGCAGCTTGGGGCCCCCCACAGATACGCAGTATTTT
CASSLGPPTDTQYF
>TRBJ1-2|few|TRBV12-3/TRBV12-4|NA
TGTGCCAGCAGTTTACTTGCCGGGGATGGCTACACCTTC
CASSLLAGDGYTF